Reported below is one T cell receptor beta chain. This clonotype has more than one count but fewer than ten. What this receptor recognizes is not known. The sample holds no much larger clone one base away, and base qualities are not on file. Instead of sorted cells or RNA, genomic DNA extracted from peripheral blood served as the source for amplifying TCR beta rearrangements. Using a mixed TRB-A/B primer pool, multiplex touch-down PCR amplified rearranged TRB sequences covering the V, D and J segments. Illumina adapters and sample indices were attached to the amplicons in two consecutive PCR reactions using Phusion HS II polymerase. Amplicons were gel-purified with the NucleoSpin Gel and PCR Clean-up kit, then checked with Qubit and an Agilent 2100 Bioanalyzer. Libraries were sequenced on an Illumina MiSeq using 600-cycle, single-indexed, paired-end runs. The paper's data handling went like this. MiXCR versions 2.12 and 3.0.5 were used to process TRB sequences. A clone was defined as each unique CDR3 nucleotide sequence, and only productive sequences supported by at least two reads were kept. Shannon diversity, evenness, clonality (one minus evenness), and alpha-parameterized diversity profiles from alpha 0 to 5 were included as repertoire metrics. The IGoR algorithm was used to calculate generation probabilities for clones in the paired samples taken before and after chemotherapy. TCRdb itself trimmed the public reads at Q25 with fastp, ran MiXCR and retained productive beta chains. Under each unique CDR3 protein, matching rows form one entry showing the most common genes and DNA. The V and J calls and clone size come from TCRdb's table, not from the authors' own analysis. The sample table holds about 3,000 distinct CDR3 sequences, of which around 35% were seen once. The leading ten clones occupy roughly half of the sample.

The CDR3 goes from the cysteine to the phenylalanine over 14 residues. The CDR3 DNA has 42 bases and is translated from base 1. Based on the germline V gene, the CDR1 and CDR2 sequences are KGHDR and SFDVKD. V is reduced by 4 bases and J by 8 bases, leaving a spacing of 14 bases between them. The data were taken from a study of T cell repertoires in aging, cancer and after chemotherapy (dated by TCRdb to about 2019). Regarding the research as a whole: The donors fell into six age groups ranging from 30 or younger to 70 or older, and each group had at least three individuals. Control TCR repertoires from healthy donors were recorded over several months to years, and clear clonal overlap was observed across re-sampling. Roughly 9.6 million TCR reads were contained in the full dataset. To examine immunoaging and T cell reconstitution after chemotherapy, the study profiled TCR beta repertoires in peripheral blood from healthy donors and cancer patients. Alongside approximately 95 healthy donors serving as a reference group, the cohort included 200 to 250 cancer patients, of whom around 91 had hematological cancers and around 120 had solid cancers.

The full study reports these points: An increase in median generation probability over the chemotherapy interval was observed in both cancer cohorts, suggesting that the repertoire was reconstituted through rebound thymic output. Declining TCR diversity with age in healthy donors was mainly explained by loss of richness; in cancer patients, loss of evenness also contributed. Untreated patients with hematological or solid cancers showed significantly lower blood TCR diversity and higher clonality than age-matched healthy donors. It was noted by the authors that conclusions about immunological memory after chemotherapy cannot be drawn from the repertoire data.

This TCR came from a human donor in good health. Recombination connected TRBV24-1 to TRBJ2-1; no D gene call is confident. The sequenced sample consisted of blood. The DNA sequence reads TGTGCCACCAGTGAACCTGGACGCATGGATGAGCAGTTCTTC. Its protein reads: CATSEPGRMDEQFF.